The 4 T cell receptor beta chains given below trace back to one sample, sequenced in a study of cytomegalovirus exposure and HLA in healthy donors. PCR amplification relied on 60 Vbeta primers (plus 13 Jbeta primers). Here immunoSEQ multiplex PCR was the method, and the copy in TCRdb shows in-frame clones only, minus some. This sample has fewer than 200,000 clones, with approximately 90% found just once. The sequencing input was PBMCs. These receptors all stem from a woman in her thirties in good health and CMV-seronegative.

This clone was counted a single time. This chain links TRBV7-9 with TRBJ1-5; 7 nucleotides agree with TRBD1. CDR3 size: 15 residues. Trimming removed 4 bases from V and 0 bases from J; junction bases left unmatched: 3. Per germline, CDR1 SEHNR and CDR2 FQNEAQ (reference sequence). The CDR3: CASSSTGVSNQPQHF. The DNA of the CDR3 is TGTGCCAGCAGCTCTACAGGGGTTAGCAATCAGCCCCAGCATTTT. Full variable domain (missing parts from reference TRBV7-9 and TRBJ1-5): DTGVSQNPRHKITKRGQNVTFRCDPISEHNRLYWYRQTLGQGPEFLTYFQNEAQLEKSRLLSDRFSAERPKGSFSTLEIQRTEQGDSAMYLCASSSTGVSNQPQHFGDGTRLSIL.

The rearrangement joins TRBV5-4 to TRBJ1-2, with TRBD1 identical over 9 bases. The junction had 1 base not matched to a gene; V was cut back by 2 bases and J by 2 bases. CDR3 length: 14 amino acids. Germline loops: CDR1 SGHNT, CDR2 YYREEE (reference sequence). CDR3 region: CASSFDRGNYGYTF. CDR3 nucleotides: TGTGCCAGCAGCTTTGACAGGGGGAACTATGGCTACACCTTC.

The gene calls are TRBV7-2 and TRBJ1-1; D perhaps matches TRBD1 (6 bases). The CDR3 covers 15 residues. Trimming shortened V by 0 bases and J by 9 bases, and 17 bases separated the two germline ends. Germline CDR1 reads SGHTA; CDR2 reads FQGNSA. CDR3 amino acids: CASSLAPQGGGKAFF. The CDR3 DNA reads TGTGCCAGCAGCTTAGCGCCACAAGGGGGGGGCAAAGCTTTCTTT.

Of note for this clone: This sample includes further DNA sequences coding for the same CDR3. This sequence joins TRBV28 and TRBJ2-7; D might be TRBD2 (6 bases). Per the germline V gene, CDR1 is MDHEN and CDR2 is SYDVKM. V was cut by 3 bases and J by 6 bases, with 12 bases left in between. This CDR3 is 13 amino acids long. The CDR3 is CASSFRVGGEQYF. Written as DNA, the CDR3 is TGTGCCAGCAGTTTTAGGGTGGGAGGCGAGCAGTACTTC.